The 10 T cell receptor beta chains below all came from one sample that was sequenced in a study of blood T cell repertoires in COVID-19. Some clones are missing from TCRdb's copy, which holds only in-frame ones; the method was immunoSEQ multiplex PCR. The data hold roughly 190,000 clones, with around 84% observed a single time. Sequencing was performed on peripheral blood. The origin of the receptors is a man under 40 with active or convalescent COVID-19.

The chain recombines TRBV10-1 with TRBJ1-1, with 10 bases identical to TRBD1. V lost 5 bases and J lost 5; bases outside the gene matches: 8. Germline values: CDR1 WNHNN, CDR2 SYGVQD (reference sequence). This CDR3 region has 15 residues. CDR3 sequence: CASSPGTGAWTEAFF. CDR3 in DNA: TGCGCCAGCAGTCCGGGGACAGGGGCGTGGACTGAAGCTTTCTTT.

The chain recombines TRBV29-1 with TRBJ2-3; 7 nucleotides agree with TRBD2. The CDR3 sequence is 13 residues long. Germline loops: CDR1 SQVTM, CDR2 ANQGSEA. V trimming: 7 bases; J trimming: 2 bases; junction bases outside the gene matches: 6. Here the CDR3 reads CSGGGGTTDTQYF. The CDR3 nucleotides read TGCAGCGGGGGGGGAGGTACCACAGATACGCAGTATTTT.

The CDR3 here is CASSYPQALAGKPYEQYF. The CDR3 bases are TGTGCCAGCAGTTACCCCCAGGCACTAGCGGGAAAGCCCTACGAGCAGTACTTC. The chain links TRBV6-2 or TRBV6-3 to TRBJ2-7, with 10 bases fitting TRBD2. The V and J ends lost 2 bases and 2 bases, in that order; junction bases with no gene match: 12. The CDR3 consists of 18 residues. The germline V gene encodes CDR1 MNHEY and CDR2 SVGEGT.

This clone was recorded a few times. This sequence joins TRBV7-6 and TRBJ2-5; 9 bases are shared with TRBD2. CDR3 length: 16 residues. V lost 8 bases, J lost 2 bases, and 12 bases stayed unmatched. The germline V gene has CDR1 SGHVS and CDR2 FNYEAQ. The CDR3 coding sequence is TGTGCCAGCGGAGCCGGGACTAGCAATAATCAAGAGACCCAGTACTTC. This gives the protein CASGAGTSNNQETQYF.

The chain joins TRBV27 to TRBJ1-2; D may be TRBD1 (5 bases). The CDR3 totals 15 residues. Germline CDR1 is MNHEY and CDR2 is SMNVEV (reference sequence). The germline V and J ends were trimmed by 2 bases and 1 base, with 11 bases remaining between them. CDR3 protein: CASSLVAGNNYGYTF. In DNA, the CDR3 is TGTGCCAGCAGTTTAGTTGCAGGGAATAACTATGGCTACACCTTC.

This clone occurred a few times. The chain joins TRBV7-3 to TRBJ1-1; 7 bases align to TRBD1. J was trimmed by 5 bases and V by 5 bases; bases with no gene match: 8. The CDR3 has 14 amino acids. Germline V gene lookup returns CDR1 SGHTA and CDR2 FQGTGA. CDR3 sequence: CASSRQGQDTEAFF. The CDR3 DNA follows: TGTGCCAGCAGCAGACAGGGTCAGGATACTGAAGCTTTCTTT.

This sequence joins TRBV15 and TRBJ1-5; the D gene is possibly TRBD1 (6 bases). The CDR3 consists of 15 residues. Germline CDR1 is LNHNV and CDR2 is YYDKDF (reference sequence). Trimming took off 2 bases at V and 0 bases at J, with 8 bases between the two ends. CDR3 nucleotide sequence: TGTGCCACCAGCAGACTCAGGGGTAGCAATCAGCCCCAGCATTTT. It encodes CATSRLRGSNQPQHF.

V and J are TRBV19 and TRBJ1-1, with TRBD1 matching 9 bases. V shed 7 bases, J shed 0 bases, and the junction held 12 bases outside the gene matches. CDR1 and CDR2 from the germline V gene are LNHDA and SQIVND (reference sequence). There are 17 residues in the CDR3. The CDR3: CASIGRDREEMNTEAFF. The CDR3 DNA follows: TGTGCCAGTATCGGGCGGGACAGGGAGGAAATGAACACTGAAGCTTTCTTT.

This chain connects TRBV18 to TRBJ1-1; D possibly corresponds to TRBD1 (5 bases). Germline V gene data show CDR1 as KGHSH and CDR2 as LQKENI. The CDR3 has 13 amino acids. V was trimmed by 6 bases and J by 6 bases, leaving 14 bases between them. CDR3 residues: CASSGTGMPEAFF. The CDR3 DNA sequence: TGTGCCAGCTCCGGGACTGGGATGCCTGAAGCTTTCTTT.

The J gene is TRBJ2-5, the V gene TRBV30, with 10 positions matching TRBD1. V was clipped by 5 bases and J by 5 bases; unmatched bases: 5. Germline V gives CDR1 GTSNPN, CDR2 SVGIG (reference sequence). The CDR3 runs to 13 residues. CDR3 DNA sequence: TGTGCCTGGGCGAGACAGGGGGCGGAGACCCAGTACTTC. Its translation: CAWARQGAETQYF.